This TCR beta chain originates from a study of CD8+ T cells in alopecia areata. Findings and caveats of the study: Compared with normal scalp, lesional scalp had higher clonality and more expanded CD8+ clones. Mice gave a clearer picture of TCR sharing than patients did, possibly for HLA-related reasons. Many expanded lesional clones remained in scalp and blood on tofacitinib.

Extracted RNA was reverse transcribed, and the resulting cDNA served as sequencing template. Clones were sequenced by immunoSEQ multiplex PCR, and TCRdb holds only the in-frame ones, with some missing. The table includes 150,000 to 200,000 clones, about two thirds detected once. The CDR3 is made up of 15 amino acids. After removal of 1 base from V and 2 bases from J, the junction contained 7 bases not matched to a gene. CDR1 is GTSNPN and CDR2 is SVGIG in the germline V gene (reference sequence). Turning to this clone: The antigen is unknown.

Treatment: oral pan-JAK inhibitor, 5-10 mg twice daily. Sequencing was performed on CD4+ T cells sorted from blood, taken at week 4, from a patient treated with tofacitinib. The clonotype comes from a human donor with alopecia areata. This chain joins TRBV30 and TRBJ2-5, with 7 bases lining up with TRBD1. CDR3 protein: CAWSEGQQLQETQYF. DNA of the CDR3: TGTGCCTGGAGTGAGGGACAGCAATTACAAGAGACCCAGTACTTC.